These 31 T cell receptor beta chains were all obtained from the same sample, sequenced in a study of CD8 T cells in ankylosing spondylitis. TCRdb re-called the 5' RACE reads through MiXCR, storing one row per CDR3 protein. The data show about 360,000 distinct CDR3 sequences, 20% to 25% seen once. The sequenced sample consisted of blood, either unsorted or a sorted T cell fraction (not recorded which). Every receptor here comes from a male donor with ankylosing spondylitis or in good health (not recorded which).

This clonotype was seen a handful of times. The chain employs TRBV5-5 and TRBJ2-7; 9 bases match TRBD2. The germline V gene has CDR1 SGHKS and CDR2 YYEKEE (reference sequence). The trim removed 6 bases at V and 5 bases at J, leaving 12 bases unmatched. The CDR3 loop spans 15 amino acids. The CDR3 nucleotides read TGTGCCAGCATCCTGACCCCGGGACTAGCCAACGAGCAGTACTTC. As protein: CASILTPGLANEQYF.

The chain joins TRBV11-2 to TRBJ2-2; D is possibly TRBD1 (6 bases). Germline V lookup: CDR1 SGHAT, CDR2 FQNNGV. V dropped 1 base and J dropped 4 bases, with 10 bases sitting between them. CDR3 size: 15 residues. DNA for the CDR3: TGTGCCAGCAGCTTAGGGAGAGGGGGCACCGGGGAGCTGTTTTTT. The encoded protein is CASSLGRGGTGELFF.

This chain links TRBV5-6 with TRBJ2-5; no definite D call. CDR1 and CDR2 (germline): SGHDT, YYEEEE. CDR3 size: 12 residues. Between the trimmed V and J ends, which lost 4 bases and 7 bases, there was a span of 11 bases. The CDR3 nucleotides are TGTGCCAGCAGCGGGCCTCCAATGACCCAGTACTTC. As protein: CASSGPPMTQYF.

The chain is built from TRBV20-1 and TRBJ1-1; 11 bases map to TRBD1. Trimming cost V 0 bases and J 3 bases; bases outside gene matches: 6. This CDR3 spans 16 amino acids. Germline V gene data show CDR1 as DFQATT and CDR2 as SNEGSKA (reference sequence). CDR3 loop: CSARDRTGGSDTEAFF. CDR3 nucleotides: TGCAGTGCTAGAGATCGGACAGGGGGCTCTGACACTGAAGCTTTCTTT.

This clonotype turned up a few times. The J gene is TRBJ1-1, the V gene TRBV2; D remains ambiguous. Germline assignment: CDR1 SNHLY and CDR2 FYNNEI. The CDR3 is 16 residues long. Trimming cost V 3 bases and J 0 bases, with 14 bases left between them. CDR3 amino acids: CASSDVQASVNTEAFF. The CDR3, as DNA: TGTGCCAGCAGTGACGTCCAAGCGTCGGTGAACACTGAAGCTTTCTTT.

The chain uses TRBV5-1 and TRBJ2-7; maybe TRBD2 (6 bases). This CDR3 comprises 13 residues. Germline V lookup: CDR1 SGHRS, CDR2 YFSETQ. V lost 4 bases and J lost 6, with 14 bases in between. The CDR3: CASSPPLGGEQYF. CDR3 coding DNA: TGCGCCAGCAGCCCTCCTTTGGGAGGCGAGCAGTACTTC.

V gene TRBV7-2 combines with J gene TRBJ1-1; 7 bases map to TRBD1. V lost 4 bases to trimming and J lost 0 bases; unmatched junction nucleotides: 2. CDR1 and CDR2 (germline): SGHTA, FQGNSA. This CDR3 has 14 amino acids. CDR3 nucleotides: TGTGCCAGCAGCTGGGACAGACTGAACACTGAAGCTTTCTTT. Residues: CASSWDRLNTEAFF.

The chain joins TRBV10-3 to TRBJ1-5; D is possibly TRBD1 (5 bases). The CDR3 extends over 14 amino acids. Trimming took 10 bases from V and 1 from J, leaving 14 bases between them. Germline V gene sequence: CDR1 ENHRY, CDR2 SYGVKD. The CDR3 nucleotides are TGTGCCAGCGCCGTCGGGGGGAGCAATCAGCCCCAGCATTTT. This gives the protein CASAVGGSNQPQHF.

This chain connects TRBV7-9 to TRBJ2-7; D assignment may be TRBD1 or TRBD2 (6 bases each). This CDR3 comprises 12 residues. Germline CDR1 is SEHNR and CDR2 is FQNEAQ (reference sequence). V lost 3 bases and J lost 11, with 14 bases in between. CDR3 nucleotide sequence: TGTGCCAGCAGCTTCGTCCGGGGGCAGAAGTACTTC. Amino acids: CASSFVRGQKYF.

The chain has TRBV4-2 and TRBJ2-7; TRBD2 matches 9 bases. Germline trimming cut 5 bases from V and 4 bases from J; bases unmatched to any gene: 3. There are 13 residues in the CDR3. Per germline, CDR1 LGHNA and CDR2 YNFKEQ. The CDR3 bases are TGTGCCAGCAGCGGGCGGGAGGGTTACGAGCAGTACTTC. Protein sequence: CASSGREGYEQYF.

This chain uses TRBV20-1 with TRBJ2-7; D perhaps matches TRBD2 (6 bases). Germline CDR1 and CDR2: DFQATT and SNEGSKA (reference sequence). The germline V and J ends were trimmed by 7 bases and 7 bases, with 14 bases remaining between them. The CDR3 runs 11 residues. This chain's CDR3 is CSVYGAGEQYF. The CDR3 nucleotides are TGCAGTGTATATGGCGCGGGAGAGCAGTACTTC.

The CDR3 spells CASSSQIRTSTDTQYF. CDR3 bases: TGTGCCAGCAGCTCCCAAATTCGAACTAGCACAGATACGCAGTATTTT. This sequence joins TRBV7-9 and TRBJ2-3; D not certain. This CDR3 is 16 amino acids long. Germline assignment: CDR1 SEHNR and CDR2 FQNEAQ (reference sequence). Trimming took 4 bases from V and 0 from J, leaving 14 bases between them.

This chain joins TRBV24-1 and TRBJ2-3; D unclear. CDR1 KGHDR and CDR2 SFDVKD come from the germline V gene. The V end lost 6 bases, the J end lost 4 bases, and 16 bases lay between the germline ends. The CDR3 loop spans 15 amino acids. CDR3 in amino acids: CATSNRDPGADTQYF. The CDR3 DNA reads TGTGCCACCAGTAACCGAGACCCTGGGGCAGATACGCAGTATTTT.

V gene TRBV24-1 combines with J gene TRBJ1-1; D may be TRBD1 (5 bases). This CDR3 region has 13 residues. CDR1 is KGHDR, CDR2 SFDVKD, per germline. Trimming stripped 8 bases from V and 5 bases from J, with 14 bases between. The CDR3 protein is CATTTGGGTEAFF. As DNA, the CDR3 is TGTGCCACCACCACCGGGGGGGGGACTGAAGCTTTCTTT.

The rearrangement joins TRBV25-1 to TRBJ2-3, with TRBD2 matching 9 bases. CDR3 length equals 15 residues. From germline, CDR1 is MGHDK and CDR2 SYGVNS. The ends lost 5 bases at V and 6 bases at J; junction bases unmatched: 9. DNA for the CDR3: TGTGCCAGCAGTCACGGACTAGCGAGTTGGGATACGCAGTATTTT. It translates to CASSHGLASWDTQYF.

The gene calls are TRBV7-6 and TRBJ2-5; TRBD1 agrees at 7 bases. Germline lookup yields CDR1 SGHVS and CDR2 FNYEAQ. J was trimmed by 3 bases and V by 5 bases; bases with no gene match: 12. This CDR3 spans 16 amino acids. CDR3 sequence: CASSDRVDRIEETQYF. CDR3 nucleotides: TGTGCCAGCAGCGACAGAGTGGACAGGATTGAAGAGACCCAGTACTTC.

This clonotype was picked up a small number of times. CDR3 in amino acids: CASSLGTGGNEQFF. Written as DNA, the CDR3 is TGTGCCAGCTCATTAGGGACAGGGGGGAATGAGCAGTTCTTC. J is TRBJ2-1 and V is TRBV27; TRBD1 agrees at 11 bases. With V trimmed by 8 bases and J by 7 bases, 7 bases remained unmatched. The CDR3 contains 14 residues. Germline CDR1 is MNHEY and CDR2 is SMNVEV (reference sequence).

This clonotype was seen many times. V is TRBV6-5 and J is TRBJ2-7; 7 positions match TRBD1. The CDR3 runs to 15 residues. Looked up from germline, CDR1 is MNHEY and CDR2 is SVGAGI. Trimming removed 5 bases from V and 0 bases from J; junction bases left unmatched: 7. CDR3 sequence (DNA): TGTGCCAGCAGTAACCCGTGGGACAGCTCCTACGAGCAGTACTTC. It codes for CASSNPWDSSYEQYF.

The V gene is TRBV28, the J gene TRBJ1-4, with D perhaps TRBD1 (6 bases). Germline V gene data show CDR1 as MDHEN and CDR2 as SYDVKM. Trimming removed 1 base from V and 7 bases from J, with 16 bases in between. The CDR3 spans 16 residues. The CDR3 is CASSLYSRGPSEKLFF. The CDR3 DNA is TGTGCCAGCAGTTTATACTCCAGGGGTCCCAGTGAAAAACTGTTTTTT. The full variable domain, its missing parts supplied by reference TRBV28 and TRBJ1-4, is DVKVTQSSRYLVKRTGEKVFLECVQDMDHENMFWYRQDPGLGLRLIYFSYDVKMKEKGDIPEGYSVSREKKERFSLILESASTNQTSMYLCASSLYSRGPSEKLFFGSGTQLSVL.

The V and J genes are TRBV20-1 and TRBJ2-1; 9 nucleotides agree with TRBD2. Per the germline V gene, CDR1 is DFQATT and CDR2 is SNEGSKA (reference sequence). Germline trimming cut 6 bases from V and 6 bases from J; bases unmatched to any gene: 6. There are 13 residues in the CDR3. For the CDR3, the DNA is TGCAGTGCCAGGAGCGGGGGGTCCAATGAGCAGTTCTTC. Its protein is CSARSGGSNEQFF.

This clonotype has a count of ten or more. This sequence joins TRBV10-3 and TRBJ1-2; D unresolved. Looked up from germline, CDR1 is ENHRY and CDR2 is SYGVKD. Trimming left V 10 bases short and J 2 bases short, with 14 bases between. This CDR3 spans 13 amino acids. DNA for the CDR3: TGTGCCACCCGCCCGGGAGGCAACTATGGCTACACCTTC. Translation gives CATRPGGNYGYTF.

This chain uses TRBV7-9 with TRBJ1-6; possibly TRBD1 for D (5 bases). From germline, CDR1 is SEHNR and CDR2 FQNEAQ (reference sequence). The CDR3 totals 13 residues. The germline V and J ends were trimmed by 3 bases and 9 bases, with 9 bases remaining between them. The CDR3 nucleotides read TGTGCCAGCAGCTTGGACACCCCTTCACCCCTCCACTTT. Its protein product is CASSLDTPSPLHF.

V gene TRBV5-1 combines with J gene TRBJ2-5; the D call may be TRBD1 or TRBD2 (5 bases each). Germline CDR1 SGHRS, CDR2 YFSETQ. Trimming took off 2 bases at V and 5 bases at J, with 16 bases between the two ends. CDR3 length equals 15 residues. CDR3 sequence reads: CASSFRDPTRETQYF. The CDR3 bases are TGCGCCAGCAGCTTCCGGGACCCAACCAGGGAGACCCAGTACTTC.

The chain combines TRBV20-1 with TRBJ2-7; perhaps TRBD1 as D (6 bases). Germline V gene lookup returns CDR1 DFQATT and CDR2 SNEGSKA (reference sequence). V lost 0 bases, J lost 2 bases, and 11 bases lay in between. CDR3 length equals 14 residues. The CDR3: CSARDLSGAYEQYF. The DNA of the CDR3 is TGCAGTGCTAGAGATTTATCAGGGGCCTACGAGCAGTACTTC.

This rearrangement joins TRBV7-2 to TRBJ2-3, with D perhaps TRBD2 (5 bases). Germline loops: CDR1 SGHTA, CDR2 FQGNSA. Deletions cut 1 base from V and 2 bases from J, with 13 bases between. There are 16 residues in the CDR3. In nucleotides, the CDR3 is TGTGCCAGCAGCTTAGTCCCTGCGGGCATCACAGATACGCAGTATTTT. This encodes CASSLVPAGITDTQYF. The whole variable domain, remainder taken from reference TRBV7-2 and TRBJ2-3, is GAGVSQSPSNKVTEKGKDVELRCDPISGHTALYWYRQSLGQGLEFLIYFQGNSAPDKSGLPSDRFSAERTGGSVSTLTIQRTQQEDSAVYLCASSLVPAGITDTQYFGPGTRLTVL.

In this sample, this clonotype turned up a few times. The chain recombines TRBV7-6 with TRBJ2-5; possibly TRBD1 or TRBD2 for D (5 bases each). The germline V gene has CDR1 SGHVS and CDR2 FNYEAQ. CDR3 size: 16 residues. Trimming left V 4 bases short and J 5 bases short, with 20 bases between. The CDR3 DNA is TGTGCCAGCAGCTCCGGGACGGCCCGGGGAATTGAGACCCAGTACTTC. This translates into CASSSGTARGIETQYF.

This clonotype was recorded a few times. CDR3: CASSRGQGALETQYF. In DNA, the CDR3 is TGTGCCAGCAGCCGGGGACAGGGGGCTTTAGAGACCCAGTACTTC. The V gene is TRBV12-3 or TRBV12-4, the J gene TRBJ2-5; 12 bases match TRBD1. CDR3 length: 15 residues. V trimming: 6 bases; J trimming: 4 bases; junction bases outside the gene matches: 6.

This sequence joins TRBV3-1 and TRBJ2-7, with 10 bases lining up with TRBD2. CDR1 LGHDT and CDR2 YNNKEL come from the germline V gene (reference sequence). This CDR3 is 14 amino acids long. Germline trimming cut 5 bases from V and 4 bases from J; bases unmatched to any gene: 5. The DNA for the CDR3 is TGTGCCAGCAGCGAGGGACTAGCGAGTTACGAGCAGTACTTC. Translation: CASSEGLASYEQYF.

J is TRBJ1-1 and V is TRBV4-1; D is possibly TRBD1 (5 bases). V dropped 5 bases and J dropped 5 bases, with 21 bases sitting between them. The CDR3 has 16 amino acids. CDR1 is MGHRA, CDR2 YSYEKL, per germline. In DNA, the CDR3 is TGCGCCAGCAGCGAGGTCGGTGAGGGGTGGGGAACTGAAGCTTTCTTT. Amino acids: CASSEVGEGWGTEAFF.

The chain combines TRBV11-3 with TRBJ2-7; D remains unclear. The ends were cut back, 2 bases at V and 3 bases at J, with 14 bases in the middle. Germline assignment: CDR1 SGHNT and CDR2 YENEEA. The CDR3 totals 15 residues. Here the CDR3 reads CASSLRGIKCYEQYF. DNA of the CDR3: TGTGCCAGCAGCTTAAGAGGAATCAAATGCTACGAGCAGTACTTC.

The genes are TRBV20-1 and TRBJ2-7; 7 nucleotides align to TRBD2. The CDR3 is 14 amino acids. V dropped 0 bases and J dropped 4; count of bases not matched to a gene: 6. Germline V gives CDR1 DFQATT, CDR2 SNEGSKA (reference sequence). Written as DNA, the CDR3 is TGCAGTGCTAGAGATGGACTAGGGGCGTACGAGCAGTACTTC. It yields the protein CSARDGLGAYEQYF.